This T cell receptor beta chain was recovered during a study of blood T cell repertoires in COVID-19. The overall study: Whether acute or convalescent, the COVID-19 samples came from the United States, Italy and Spain. T cells, B-cell-depleted T cells, or PBMCs provided the cDNA or gDNA that served as material.

Authors' analysis steps: Nucleated cell number was recorded as an estimate derived from reference gene primer amplification. Assay: immunoSEQ multiplex PCR; the TCRdb copy retains only in-frame clones and omits some. D and trimming come from the DNA, and the V and J calls and clone size come from that table. This table holds 75,000 to 100,000 clones, more than 70% found once. The CDR3 sequence is 13 residues long. The ends lost 6 bases at V and 4 bases at J; junction bases unmatched: 5. The chain joins TRBV12-3 or TRBV12-4 to TRBJ1-2, with TRBD1 matching over 7 bases. The TCR originated in a human donor with acute or convalescent COVID-19. The donor label of this sample is uncertain. The source material was peripheral blood. The DNA for the CDR3 is TGTGCCAGCAGCCGAGACAGGGTCTATGGCTACACCTTC. This translates into CASSRDRVYGYTF.